Listed here are 9 T cell receptor beta chains from one sample, sequenced in a study of blood T cell repertoires in COVID-19. The data were produced by immunoSEQ multiplex PCR, yet TCRdb's version contains in-frame clones alone and is incomplete. The sample consists of a few hundred thousand clones, 65% to 90% of them appearing once. Sequences were obtained from peripheral blood. These receptors came from a human donor in a cohort sampled during active COVID-19.

The gene calls are TRBV5-1 and TRBJ2-5; 7 bases are a match to TRBD1. The germline V gene encodes CDR1 SGHRS and CDR2 YFSETQ. The V and J ends lost 4 bases and 2 bases, in that order; junction bases with no gene match: 5. The CDR3 loop spans 14 amino acids. The CDR3 sequence is CASSLPGQQETQYF. The CDR3 coding sequence is TGCGCCAGCAGCCTACCGGGACAGCAAGAGACCCAGTACTTC.

This rearrangement joins TRBV7-3 to TRBJ2-1; D may be TRBD1 (6 bases). Germline CDR1 SGHTA, CDR2 FQGTGA. The CDR3 totals 12 residues. Trimming cost V 4 bases and J 8 bases, with 9 bases left between them. In nucleotides, the CDR3 is TGTGCCAGCAGCTCACAGGGCCATGAGCAGTTCTTC. Translated, it gives CASSSQGHEQFF. The variable domain in full, completed from reference TRBV7-3 and TRBJ2-1, reads GAGVSQTPSNKVTEKGKYVELRCDPISGHTALYWYRQSLGQGPEFLIYFQGTGAADDSGLPNDRFFAVRPEGSVSTLKIQRTERGDSAVYLCASSSQGHEQFFGPGTRLTVL.

This chain joins TRBV6-1 and TRBJ1-3; 7 bases are a match to TRBD1. Per the germline V gene, CDR1 is MNHNS and CDR2 is SASEGT. The V and J ends lost 3 bases and 2 bases, in that order; junction bases with no gene match: 1. This CDR3 spans 14 amino acids. The CDR3 DNA is TGTGCCAGCAGTGACCAGGGGGCTGGAAACACCATATATTTT. Its translation: CASSDQGAGNTIYF.

V is TRBV15 and J is TRBJ2-4, with 9 bases that match TRBD1. The CDR3 has 17 residues. Germline V lookup: CDR1 LNHNV, CDR2 YYDKDF (reference sequence). V gave up 2 bases and J gave up 7 bases; unmatched junction bases: 12. The CDR3 protein is CATSRHTGTGKTNIQYF. Here the CDR3 DNA reads TGTGCCACCAGCAGACATACCGGGACAGGGAAAACGAACATTCAGTACTTC.

The genes are TRBV18 and TRBJ1-1; possible D gene TRBD1, 6 bases. The CDR3 extends over 13 amino acids. CDR1 is KGHSH, CDR2 LQKENI, per germline. The V end lost 5 bases, the J end lost 1 base, and 8 bases lay between the germline ends. CDR3 sequence: CASSGDKNTEAFF. In nucleotides, the CDR3 is TGTGCCAGCTCAGGGGACAAGAACACTGAAGCTTTCTTT.

The V call is TRBV10-3, the J call TRBJ1-4; 7 bases are a match to TRBD1. CDR3 length equals 14 residues. Trimming took 3 bases from V and 7 from J; bases not matched to a gene: 5. Germline-derived CDR1 and CDR2 are ENHRY and SYGVKD. The CDR3 loop reads CAISDDRVGEKLFF. The CDR3, as DNA: TGTGCCATCAGTGATGACAGGGTGGGTGAAAAACTGTTTTTT.

The gene calls are TRBV19 and TRBJ2-2, with a weak D call TRBD1 (5 bases). With 2 bases removed from V and 6 bases from J, the gap between germline ends came to 10 bases. The CDR3 runs 14 residues. CDR1 is LNHDA, CDR2 SQIVND, per germline (reference sequence). The CDR3 loop reads CASSIQGNAGELFF. The CDR3 region has the DNA TGTGCCAGTAGTATACAGGGAAACGCCGGGGAGCTGTTTTTT.

This chain links TRBV7-6 with TRBJ1-3, with 7 bases matching TRBD1. Losses at the gene ends were 3 bases for V and 4 bases for J; bases not matched to a gene: 3. The CDR3 runs to 14 residues. Per the germline V gene, CDR1 is SGHVS and CDR2 is FNYEAQ. CDR3 loop: CASSLLTGGNTIYF. CDR3 sequence (DNA): TGTGCCAGCAGCTTGTTGACAGGGGGAAACACCATATATTTT. Combining the CDR3 with reference TRBV7-6 and TRBJ1-3 gives the whole variable domain GAGVSQSPRYKVTKRGQDVALRCDPISGHVSLYWYRQALGQGPEFLTYFNYEAQQDKSGLPNDRFSAERPEGSISTLTIQRTEQRDSAMYRCASSLLTGGNTIYFGEGSWLTVV.

The chain links TRBV30 to TRBJ2-1; 7 bases are a match to TRBD2. Trimming at V came to 1 base and at J to 2 bases, leaving 2 bases not matched to a gene. CDR3 length: 14 residues. CDR1 and CDR2 (germline): GTSNPN, SVGIG (reference sequence). For the CDR3, the DNA is TGTGCCTGGAGTGCGGGGGGAACCTACAATGAGCAGTTCTTC. Its protein is CAWSAGGTYNEQFF. Supplemented by reference TRBV30 and TRBJ2-1, the full variable domain reads SQTIHQWPATLVQPVGSPLSLECTVEGTSNPNLYWYRQAAGRGLQLLFYSVGIGQISSEVPQNLSASRPQDRQFILSSKKLLLSDSGFYLCAWSAGGTYNEQFFGPGTRLTVL.